This TCR beta chain was profiled in a study of blood T cell repertoires in COVID-19. Germline V gene sequence: CDR1 SGHNT, CDR2 YENEEA. The CDR3 length is 17 residues. The V gene end was trimmed by 4 bases and the J gene end by 4 bases; junction bases not matched to a gene: 10. Produced via immunoSEQ multiplex PCR; TCRdb's table is partial and in-frame only. This table holds some 110,000 clones, 85% found once. The sequencing sample was made of peripheral blood. The rearrangement uses TRBV11-3 and TRBJ2-5, with 12 bases lining up with TRBD2. The TCR was taken from a middle-aged man with acute or convalescent COVID-19. CDR3 in DNA: TGTGCCAGCAGCTCCCGGCAACTAGCGGGGGGAAGAGAGACCCAGTACTTC. Translating it yields CASSSRQLAGGRETQYF. The whole variable domain, filled in from reference TRBV11-3 and TRBJ2-5, reads EAGVVQSPRYKIIEKKQPVAFWCNPISGHNTLYWYLQNLGQGPELLIRYENEEAVDDSQLPKDRFSAERLKGVDSTLKIQPAELGDSAVYLCASSSRQLAGGRETQYFGPGTRLLVL.